This T cell receptor (beta chain) is drawn from a study of memory CD4+ T cells and cytomegalovirus serostatus. Looking at the study overall: Donors were healthy Belgian adults, under ten CMV seropositive and 20 to 25 seronegative.

A single count supports this clone. Its specificity is unknown. CDR1 is MNHNS, CDR2 SASEGT, per germline. V lost 7 bases and J lost 1, with 11 bases in between. This CDR3 has 14 residues. Findings of the study overall: A US-trained random forest predicted CMV serostatus with median AUC around 0.91.

Single viable CD3+CD4+CD8-CD45RO+ cells were sorted as the memory CD4+ T cells. Donors' CMV status reflects serum IgG against pp150, pp28, p38, p52. After thawing, CD4+ T cells were positively selected. The method was immunoSEQ multiplex PCR; TCRdb's version includes in-frame clones alone and lacks a portion of them. The data contain tens of thousands of clones, around 77% of them singletons. V and J are TRBV6-1 and TRBJ1-5; D is possibly TRBD1 (6 bases). The source material was memory CD4+ T cells from blood. The clonotype comes from an adult in good health and CMV-seronegative. Written as DNA, the CDR3 is TGTGCCAGCAACCGGGACATGAGCAATCAGCCCCAGCATTTT. Amino acids: CASNRDMSNQPQHF.